The 25 T cell receptor beta chains presented below share a single source sample, sequenced in a study of B cell selection in AIRE deficiency. Assay used: immunoSEQ multiplex PCR; TCRdb lists only in-frame clones, some missing. The table has 20,000 to 30,000 clones, about 96% seen once; the top ten hold approximately 0.2%. CD4+CD127+ cells were sorted as the conventional CD4 T cells. Material: CD4+CD127+ conventional T cells sorted from PBMCs. The origin of the receptors is a human donor in good health.

The chain employs TRBV5-4 and TRBJ2-7, with no clear D. V was clipped by 4 bases and J by 2 bases, with 16 bases between them. The CDR3 sequence is 15 residues long. Germline-derived CDR1 and CDR2 are SGHNT and YYREEE (reference sequence). CDR3 DNA sequence: TGTGCCAGCAGCCGAGGAAGTGGGAACGCCTACGAGCAGTACTTC. Protein sequence: CASSRGSGNAYEQYF.

The chain has TRBV15 and TRBJ1-5; 8 bases align to TRBD1. Looked up from germline, CDR1 is LNHNV and CDR2 is YYDKDF (reference sequence). CDR3 length: 17 amino acids. J gave up 4 bases and V 3 bases, and 11 bases lay outside the gene matches. The DNA of the CDR3 is TGTGCCACCAGCAGGGTACAACATGGACAGGGAAATCAGCCCCAGCATTTT. Amino acid sequence: CATSRVQHGQGNQPQHF.

V and J are TRBV5-4 and TRBJ2-5; 9 positions agree with TRBD2. Trimming removed 4 bases from V and 5 bases from J; junction bases left unmatched: 3. CDR1 is SGHNT, CDR2 YYREEE, per germline (reference sequence). This CDR3 is 13 amino acids long. The CDR3 spells CASSGGGGETQYF. CDR3 coding DNA: TGTGCCAGCAGCGGCGGGGGGGGCGAGACCCAGTACTTC.

This chain links TRBV23-1 with TRBJ2-7; tentatively, D is TRBD2 (5 bases). TRBV23-1 is reported as an ORF; its role is uncertain. The V and J ends lost 4 bases and 3 bases respectively, with 16 bases between them. The CDR3 has 15 residues. CDR3 in amino acids: CASSPSGAEFYEQYF. The CDR3 coding sequence is TGCGCCAGCAGTCCAAGCGGAGCCGAGTTCTACGAGCAGTACTTC.

This CDR3 is CSARLVYEQYF. The CDR3 nucleotides read TGCAGTGCCCGACTAGTCTACGAGCAGTACTTC. The rearrangement links TRBV20-1 to TRBJ2-7; TRBD2 might be the D (6 bases). CDR1 DFQATT and CDR2 SNEGSKA come from the germline V gene (reference sequence). Trimming cost V 6 bases and J 3 bases, with 9 bases left between them. This CDR3 has 11 residues.

The chain joins TRBV19 to TRBJ1-2, with TRBD1 as a possible D gene (5 bases). The CDR3 is made up of 15 amino acids. Trimming took off 3 bases at V and 6 bases at J, with 17 bases between the two ends. CDR1 and CDR2 from the germline V gene are LNHDA and SQIVND (reference sequence). CDR3 in DNA: TGTGCCAGTAGTATGGGGGTTGCACTCACTGATGGCTACACCTTC. Amino acids: CASSMGVALTDGYTF.

J is TRBJ1-4 and V is TRBV19; D is unclear. The germline CDR1 and CDR2 sequences are LNHDA and SQIVND (reference sequence). V lost 6 bases, J lost 5 bases, and 13 bases lay in between. This CDR3 has 14 amino acids. The CDR3 nucleotides are TGTGCCAGTAGCCGGGGATCGGCGAATGAAAAACTGTTTTTT. Protein: CASSRGSANEKLFF.

The V gene is TRBV7-8, the J gene TRBJ2-2; 11 bases map to TRBD2. The CDR3 loop spans 17 amino acids. CDR1 is SGHVS, CDR2 FQNEAQ, per germline. V lost 3 bases and J lost 7; bases outside the gene matches: 10. The CDR3 DNA is TGTGCCAGCAGCTTGAAACTAGCGGGAGTAATGAACGGGGAGCTGTTTTTT. This encodes CASSLKLAGVMNGELFF.

CDR3 sequence (DNA): TGTGCCAGCAGCGAGGGACCTATTTCCTACGAGCAGTACTTC. It specifies CASSEGPISYEQYF. The chain recombines TRBV9 with TRBJ2-7; perhaps D is TRBD1 or TRBD2 (5 bases each). Germline CDR1 and CDR2: SGDLS and YYNGEE. The V end was cut by 3 bases, the J end by 1 base, with 11 bases between. The CDR3 totals 14 residues.

The chain combines TRBV5-6 with TRBJ2-7, with 12 bases identical to TRBD2. The CDR3 totals 17 residues. After removal of 3 bases from V and 0 bases from J, the junction contained 7 bases not matched to a gene. CDR1 SGHDT and CDR2 YYEEEE come from the germline V gene. The DNA for the CDR3 is TGTGCCAGCAGCTCGGGACTAGCGGGCCTCCCCTCCTACGAGCAGTACTTC. This encodes CASSSGLAGLPSYEQYF.

The chain employs TRBV4-2 and TRBJ1-2; tentatively, D is TRBD1 (5 bases). This CDR3 is built from 15 residues. Per germline, CDR1 LGHNA and CDR2 YNFKEQ. Trimming stripped 0 bases from V and 4 bases from J, with 12 bases between. CDR3 loop: CASSQDFQGIYGYTF. The CDR3 nucleotides are TGTGCCAGCAGCCAAGACTTCCAGGGAATCTATGGCTACACCTTC.

The CDR3 protein is CASSVGGGQPYNEQFF. The CDR3 DNA follows: TGTGCCAGCAGCGTAGGCGGGGGACAGCCCTACAATGAGCAGTTCTTC. V usage is TRBV9 and J usage is TRBJ2-1; the D call may be TRBD1 or TRBD2 (7 bases each). The germline gives CDR1 SGDLS, CDR2 YYNGEE. The CDR3 is made up of 16 amino acids. V lost 0 bases to trimming and J lost 2 bases, with 12 bases between them.

DNA for the CDR3: TGCGCCAGCAGCTTGGCGGGGGGTCAGCCCCAGCATTTT. Its protein is CASSLAGGQPQHF. The gene calls are TRBV5-1 and TRBJ1-5, with D perhaps TRBD1 (5 bases). Trimming took 0 bases from V and 6 from J, leaving 7 bases between them. From germline, CDR1 is SGHRS and CDR2 YFSETQ. The CDR3 extends over 13 amino acids.

The V gene is TRBV19, the J gene TRBJ1-2; TRBD1 matches at 8 bases. Trimming removed 3 bases from V and 3 bases from J; junction bases left unmatched: 12. The CDR3 covers 17 residues. Germline V gene data show CDR1 as LNHDA and CDR2 as SQIVND (reference sequence). The CDR3 nucleotides read TGTGCCAGTAGTATCTCAGGGGGCGCCTATTCGTACTATGGCTACACCTTC. This translates into CASSISGGAYSYYGYTF.

This chain joins TRBV5-6 and TRBJ2-7; 12 nucleotides agree with TRBD1. Germline loops: CDR1 SGHDT, CDR2 YYEEEE. The CDR3 is 15 amino acids. With V trimmed by 4 bases and J by 3 bases, 5 bases remained unmatched. The CDR3 region is CASSRRDRGLYEQYF. CDR3 sequence (DNA): TGTGCCAGCAGCCGCCGGGACAGGGGGCTCTACGAGCAGTACTTC.

The rearrangement joins TRBV5-4 to TRBJ2-5, with a weak D call TRBD1 (6 bases). With 4 bases removed from V and 0 bases from J, the gap between germline ends came to 10 bases. This CDR3 has 14 amino acids. Per the germline V gene, CDR1 is SGHNT and CDR2 is YYREEE (reference sequence). The chain's CDR3 is CASSAGTYQETQYF. CDR3 DNA: TGTGCCAGCAGCGCCGGGACATACCAAGAGACCCAGTACTTC.

The rearrangement links TRBV5-1 to TRBJ1-3; D uncertain. Germline V lookup: CDR1 SGHRS, CDR2 YFSETQ. The CDR3 runs 16 residues. Trimming left V 1 base short and J 0 bases short, with 11 bases between. CDR3 region: CASSLTGKASGNTIYF. The CDR3 nucleotides read TGCGCCAGCAGCTTGACCGGGAAAGCCTCTGGAAACACCATATATTTT.

The chain employs TRBV6-1 and TRBJ2-7, with 12 bases matching TRBD2. The CDR3 runs to 14 residues. Germline-derived CDR1 and CDR2 are MNHNS and SASEGT. V was pared by 5 bases and J by 3 bases, with 2 bases of the junction left unmatched. CDR3 in amino acids: CASSRTSGNYEQYF. Written as DNA, the CDR3 is TGTGCCAGCAGTAGGACTAGCGGGAACTACGAGCAGTACTTC.

A word on this clone: Germline is not matched at one junction end, which may reflect a read error. This chain connects TRBV4-3 to TRBJ1-3, with TRBD1 matching 8 bases. CDR3 length: 15 residues. The germline CDR1 and CDR2 sequences are LGHNA and YSLEER. The CDR3, as DNA: TGCGCCAGCAGGCAAGGGACAGGCTCTGGAAACACCATATATTTT. Its protein is CASRQGTGSGNTIYF.

The V call is TRBV10-2, the J call TRBJ2-7; D perhaps matches TRBD2 (6 bases). This CDR3 comprises 14 residues. V dropped 6 bases and J dropped 0 bases, with 12 bases sitting between them. CDR1 is WSHSY and CDR2 is SAAADI in the germline V gene. The CDR3 reads CASRPGLASYEQYF. The CDR3 region has the DNA TGCGCCAGCAGGCCGGGACTTGCCTCCTACGAGCAGTACTTC.

With respect to this clone: The junction departs from germline at one end; a sequencing error may be responsible. V gene TRBV28 combines with J gene TRBJ2-2; 8 bases fit TRBD2. The CDR3 sequence is 18 residues long. CDR1 MDHEN and CDR2 SYDVKM come from the germline V gene. The CDR3 DNA is TGTGCCGGCAGTTACCCCCTTGGAAGCGGGGGAAACACCGGGGAGCTGTTTTTT. Amino acids: CAGSYPLGSGGNTGELFF.

This clone has just a few counts. The J gene is TRBJ2-3, the V gene TRBV7-9, with 13 bases identical to TRBD2. The CDR3 has 15 amino acids. The V gene's germline CDR1 is SEHNR and CDR2 FQNEAQ (reference sequence). The ends lost 6 bases at V and 2 bases at J; junction bases unmatched: 2. The CDR3: CASRGTSGVTDTQYF. In DNA form, the CDR3 reads TGTGCCAGCAGGGGGACTAGCGGGGTCACAGATACGCAGTATTTT. Combining the CDR3 with reference TRBV7-9 and TRBJ2-3 gives the whole variable domain DTGVSQNPRHKITKRGQNVTFRCDPISEHNRLYWYRQTLGQGPEFLTYFQNEAQLEKSRLLSDRFSAERPKGSFSTLEIQRTEQGDSAMYLCASRGTSGVTDTQYFGPGTRLTVL.

The CDR3 is CASKGGGSEQYF. CDR3 DNA: TGTGCCAGCAAGGGTGGGGGGTCCGAGCAGTACTTC. The chain uses TRBV2 and TRBJ2-7, with D tentatively TRBD2 (6 bases). V dropped 7 bases and J dropped 6 bases, with 13 bases sitting between them. The CDR3 is 12 amino acids. CDR1 is SNHLY, CDR2 FYNNEI, per germline.

CDR3 sequence (DNA): TGCGCCAGCAGCTTTCAGGGCTCCTACAATGAGCAGTTCTTC. As protein: CASSFQGSYNEQFF. V and J are TRBV5-1 and TRBJ2-1; perhaps TRBD1 as D (5 bases). CDR3 length: 14 residues. Germline CDR1 and CDR2: SGHRS and YFSETQ. V was clipped by 2 bases and J by 0 bases, with 6 bases between them.

The chain employs TRBV30 and TRBJ2-7; D perhaps matches TRBD2 (6 bases). With 0 bases removed from V and 4 bases from J, the gap between germline ends came to 7 bases. Looked up from germline, CDR1 is GTSNPN and CDR2 is SVGIG (reference sequence). This CDR3 is 12 amino acids long. The CDR3 loop reads CAWSVEGYEQYF. CDR3 in DNA: TGTGCCTGGAGTGTGGAGGGTTACGAGCAGTACTTC.